Presented here are 25 T cell receptor beta chains from one specimen sequenced in a study of glioma-infiltrating T cells after dendritic cell vaccination. Method: immunoSEQ multiplex PCR; TCRdb's copy keeps in-frame clones and lacks some. This table holds approximately 62,000 clones, about 89% found once. Time point: after dendritic cell vaccination, including at tumor progression/relapse. The sequencing used blood, collected after dendritic cell vaccination. These receptors came from a human donor with glioblastoma.

J is TRBJ2-5 and V is TRBV2; D is possibly TRBD1 (8 bases). Germline V CDR1 and CDR2: SNHLY, FYNNEI. Trimming shortened V by 4 bases and J by 4 bases, and 19 bases separated the two germline ends. The CDR3 has 16 residues. The CDR3 sequence is CASSASGGRGRETQYF. The CDR3 DNA sequence: TGTGCCAGCAGTGCCTCGGGGGGCAGGGGGCGAGAGACCCAGTACTTC.

The chain links TRBV5-6 to TRBJ1-2; D might be TRBD1 (5 bases). CDR3 length: 15 residues. CDR1 is SGHDT, CDR2 YYEEEE, per germline. V gave up 4 bases and J gave up 0 bases, with 13 bases separating them. CDR3 residues: CASSPGDLANYGYTF. As DNA, the CDR3 is TGTGCCAGCAGCCCCGGGGACTTAGCTAACTATGGCTACACCTTC. Drawing the rest from reference TRBV5-6 and TRBJ1-2, the complete variable domain is DAGVTQSPTHLIKTRGQQVTLRCSPKSGHDTVSWYQQALGQGPQFIFQYYEEEERQRGNFPDRFSGHQFPNYSSELNVNALLLGDSALYLCASSPGDLANYGYTFGSGTRLTVV.

The genes are TRBV18 and TRBJ1-1; D perhaps matches TRBD1 (5 bases). V lost 2 bases and J 0 bases, leaving 13 bases between the germline ends. Germline V lookup: CDR1 KGHSH, CDR2 LQKENI. This CDR3 region has 16 residues. CDR3 protein: CASSPRQSGMNTEAFF. The CDR3, as DNA: TGTGCCAGCTCACCAAGACAGTCAGGGATGAACACTGAAGCTTTCTTT.

J is TRBJ1-5 and V is TRBV28; D gene unclear. The V gene's germline CDR1 is MDHEN and CDR2 SYDVKM. V lost 2 bases and J lost 9, with 14 bases in between. The CDR3 totals 14 residues. CDR3 in amino acids: CASSLRFNPGPQHF. In DNA form, the CDR3 reads TGTGCCAGCAGTTTACGTTTTAATCCGGGGCCCCAGCATTTT.

The chain has TRBV4-2 and TRBJ2-7; D is possibly TRBD2 (5 bases). The CDR3 spans 15 residues. The V end was cut by 0 bases, the J end by 7 bases, with 16 bases between. Germline lookup yields CDR1 LGHNA and CDR2 YNFKEQ. The CDR3 protein is CASSQEGSDYREQYF. The CDR3 DNA is TGTGCCAGCAGCCAAGAGGGTAGCGACTATAGGGAGCAGTACTTC.

The chain joins TRBV11-2 to TRBJ1-4; weak D call: TRBD1 (6 bases). The CDR3 consists of 13 residues. Looked up from germline, CDR1 is SGHAT and CDR2 is FQNNGV. V was pared by 5 bases and J by 8 bases, with 12 bases between. The CDR3 DNA reads as TGTGCCAGCAGCGCACCAGGGGCAGAAAAACTGTTTTTT. This translates into CASSAPGAEKLFF.

The chain couples TRBV30 to TRBJ2-1; 9 bases match TRBD2. The trim removed 1 base at V and 5 bases at J, leaving 0 bases unmatched. The CDR3 contains 13 residues. Germline CDR1 is GTSNPN and CDR2 is SVGIG (reference sequence). CDR3 sequence: CAWSASGNNEQFF. The CDR3 region has the DNA TGTGCCTGGAGTGCTAGCGGGAACAATGAGCAGTTCTTC.

The chain links TRBV5-1 to TRBJ2-7, with TRBD1 matching over 9 bases. Per the germline V gene, CDR1 is SGHRS and CDR2 is YFSETQ. The CDR3 is made up of 14 amino acids. With V trimmed by 4 bases and J by 6 bases, 8 bases remained unmatched. The DNA of the CDR3 is TGCGCCAGCAGCCTAGGACAGGGGTACGGCGAGCAGTACTTC. Translating gives CASSLGQGYGEQYF.

This clone was seen a single time. The rearrangement links TRBV13 to TRBJ2-7; 11 bases line up with TRBD1. The J segment lost 5 bases and the V segment lost 6 bases, leaving 9 bases of the junction unmatched. This CDR3 has 15 amino acids. Germline-derived CDR1 and CDR2 are PRHDT and FYEKMQ (reference sequence). CDR3 amino acids: CASRVGGTGGDEQYF. CDR3 DNA sequence: TGTGCCAGCAGGGTTGGAGGGACAGGGGGGGACGAGCAGTACTTC.

Turning to this clone: One end of the junction varies from germline; a read error may be responsible. The gene calls are TRBV5-1 and TRBJ2-3; 9 nucleotides line up with TRBD2. The CDR3 runs 15 residues. CDR1 is SGHRS, CDR2 YFSETQ, per germline. CDR3 protein: CASSLDGTSRDTQYF. CDR3 DNA: TGCGCCAGCAGCTTGGACGGGACTAGCAGAGATACGCAGTATTTT.

A single count supports this clone. V and J are TRBV6-6 and TRBJ1-2, with TRBD1 matching over 10 bases. The trim removed 8 bases at V and 7 bases at J, leaving 7 bases unmatched. Germline V gene sequence: CDR1 MNHNY, CDR2 SVGAGI (reference sequence). The CDR3 sequence is 13 residues long. CDR3 DNA sequence: TGTGCCAGCTGTGACAGGGGGCAGGTTGGCTACACCTTC. This codes for CASCDRGQVGYTF.

This clone has a handful of counts. The chain combines TRBV7-2 with TRBJ2-1; possible D gene TRBD1, 6 bases. The V gene lost 4 bases and the J gene lost 5 bases, with 12 bases spanning the gap. The CDR3 totals 14 residues. Per the germline V gene, CDR1 is SGHTA and CDR2 is FQGNSA. CDR3 sequence reads: CASSSQGSDNEQFF. Here the CDR3 DNA reads TGTGCCAGCAGCTCTCAGGGGAGCGACAATGAGCAGTTCTTC.

The rearrangement joins TRBV15 to TRBJ2-7; 7 bases map to TRBD2. V shed 0 bases and J 0 bases; nucleotides not matched to a gene: 8. CDR1 and CDR2 (germline): LNHNV, YYDKDF (reference sequence). The CDR3 spans 17 residues. CDR3 region: CATSRDKGLLSSYEQYF. DNA of the CDR3: TGTGCCACCAGCAGAGATAAGGGACTACTGAGCTCCTACGAGCAGTACTTC.

V usage is TRBV7-2 and J usage is TRBJ1-5; D is possibly TRBD1 (6 bases). Germline assignment: CDR1 SGHTA and CDR2 FQGNSA. The CDR3 runs to 14 residues. V lost 5 bases, J lost 4 bases, and 12 bases lay in between. CDR3 bases: TGTGCCAGCAGCCCTTACAGGGAAAATCAGCCCCAGCATTTT. Residues: CASSPYRENQPQHF.

This chain joins TRBV12-5 and TRBJ1-5; no clear D. Per the germline V gene, CDR1 is LGHNT and CDR2 is FRNRAP. The ends were cut back, 1 base at V and 5 bases at J, with 3 bases in the middle. This CDR3 comprises 12 residues. In DNA, the CDR3 is TGTGCTAGTGGTTTGGCGTATCAGCCCCAGCATTTT. It is translated as CASGLAYQPQHF.

The chain uses TRBV6-5 and TRBJ1-2; D may be TRBD1 (5 bases). The CDR3 is 14 residues long. Germline lookup yields CDR1 MNHEY and CDR2 SVGAGI. V was clipped by 0 bases and J by 9 bases, with 14 bases between them. The CDR3 bases are TGTGCCAGCAGTTACTCTCAGGGTCTACTCAGCTACACCTTC. Protein sequence: CASSYSQGLLSYTF.

The rearrangement joins TRBV12-5 to TRBJ2-7; unclear D gene. Germline CDR1 and CDR2: LGHNT and FRNRAP. The CDR3 is 12 amino acids. V was clipped by 6 bases and J by 3 bases, with 9 bases between them. The CDR3 spells CASGRQIYEQYF. CDR3 sequence (DNA): TGTGCTAGTGGGCGACAAATCTACGAGCAGTACTTC.

V and J are TRBV30 and TRBJ1-3; D is uncertain. Germline lookup yields CDR1 GTSNPN and CDR2 SVGIG (reference sequence). Trimming stripped 1 base from V and 0 bases from J, with 7 bases between. CDR3 length equals 14 residues. CDR3 residues: CAWSEQISGNTIYF. CDR3 coding DNA: TGTGCCTGGAGTGAACAGATCTCTGGAAACACCATATATTTT.

The J gene is TRBJ1-2, the V gene TRBV19; possible D gene TRBD1, 5 bases. The CDR3 has 12 amino acids. V lost 8 bases to trimming and J lost 8 bases, with 15 bases between them. From germline, CDR1 is LNHDA and CDR2 SQIVND (reference sequence). The CDR3 nucleotides read TGTGCCAGTGGAGGGGTCGGAGGCGGCTACACCTTC. This codes for CASGGVGGGYTF.

The genes are TRBV18 and TRBJ1-1, with TRBD1 identical over 8 bases. The CDR3 is 14 amino acids. Germline CDR1 and CDR2: KGHSH and LQKENI. With V trimmed by 3 bases and J by 6 bases, 6 bases remained unmatched. CDR3 nucleotide sequence: TGTGCCAGCTCACCGACAGGGGTTAAAGCTGAAGCTTTCTTT. Translating gives CASSPTGVKAEAFF.

The chain's CDR3 is CATKQGAVGELFF. CDR3 DNA sequence: TGTGCCACCAAACAGGGGGCAGTGGGGGAGCTGTTTTTT. This chain joins TRBV2 and TRBJ2-2; the match to TRBD1 covers 9 bases. Germline V lookup: CDR1 SNHLY, CDR2 FYNNEI. CDR3 size: 13 residues. J gave up 8 bases and V 10 bases, and 8 bases lay outside the gene matches.

The V and J genes are TRBV7-2 and TRBJ2-3, with 8 bases fitting TRBD2. The CDR3 covers 16 residues. CDR1 SGHTA and CDR2 FQGNSA come from the germline V gene. Losses at the gene ends were 4 bases for V and 0 bases for J; bases not matched to a gene: 6. The CDR3 nucleotides are TGTGCCAGCAGCTCTCTCGGGAGGGGAAGCACAGATACGCAGTATTTT. Translating it yields CASSSLGRGSTDTQYF. The full variable domain, completed using reference TRBV7-2 and TRBJ2-3, is GAGVSQSPSNKVTEKGKDVELRCDPISGHTALYWYRQSLGQGLEFLIYFQGNSAPDKSGLPSDRFSAERTGGSVSTLTIQRTQQEDSAVYLCASSSLGRGSTDTQYFGPGTRLTVL.

CDR3 loop: CASSASPGSPLHF. The CDR3 nucleotides read TGTGCCAGCAGTGCGTCCCCGGGGTCACCCCTCCACTTT. The rearrangement links TRBV2 to TRBJ1-6; D is unresolved. Trimming shortened V by 4 bases and J by 10 bases, and 11 bases separated the two germline ends. This CDR3 spans 13 amino acids. CDR1 and CDR2 (germline): SNHLY, FYNNEI. Full variable domain (outside the CDR3, taken from reference TRBV2 and TRBJ1-6): EPEVTQTPSHQVTQMGQEVILRCVPISNHLYFYWYRQILGQKVEFLVSFYNNEISEKSEIFDDQFSVERPDGSNFTLKIRSTKLEDSAMYFCASSASPGSPLHFGNGTRLTVT.

This clone appeared a single time. The rearrangement uses TRBV5-5 and TRBJ1-5; D is unresolved. The germline V gene encodes CDR1 SGHKS and CDR2 YYEKEE (reference sequence). This CDR3 region has 15 residues. The V and J ends lost 0 bases and 2 bases respectively, with 9 bases between them. CDR3 protein: CASSLAGIGNQPQHF. The CDR3 region has the DNA TGTGCCAGCAGCTTGGCGGGTATTGGCAATCAGCCCCAGCATTTT.

The chain has TRBV29-1 and TRBJ1-1; weak D call: TRBD1 (6 bases). The V and J ends lost 6 bases and 0 bases respectively, with 14 bases between them. Germline CDR1 and CDR2: SQVTM and ANQGSEA. The CDR3 length is 14 residues. The DNA for the CDR3 is TGCAGCGTGAGGGGTGGACAGATGAACACTGAAGCTTTCTTT. This translates into CSVRGGQMNTEAFF.